The rows below give T cell receptor beta chains drawn from one sample of a study of T cell responses to AZD1222 COVID-19 vaccine. Here immunoSEQ multiplex PCR was the method, and the copy in TCRdb shows in-frame clones only, minus some. This sample yields tens of thousands of clones, of which 90% are seen a single time; roughly 5% belongs to the top ten. The source was peripheral blood, collected 28 days after the second AZD1222 dose. The receptors here all came from an adult who received the AZD1222 COVID-19 vaccine. CDR3s include the opening cysteine and the closing phenylalanine or tryptophan. The order of the fields is D gene, CDR3 length, J gene, clone size, V gene, CDR3 DNA, CDR3 protein. A D gene is named only where the DNA matches it firmly. Clone size appears in some rows only: once, few, many, or a class for an expanded clone.

TRBD1 14 TRBJ1-1 NA TRBV5-1 TGCGCCAGCAGCTCCAGGGGGCGCGGGACTGAAGCTTTCTTT CASSSRGRGTEAFF
TRBD2 18 TRBJ2-5 NA TRBV7-8 TGTGCCAGCAGCCGAGTCCCTAGCGGGGGGTCTTACCAAGAGACCCAGTACTTC CASSRVPSGGSYQETQYF
NA 16 TRBJ2-2 NA TRBV25-1 TGTGCCAGCAGTGAATCTCGGGGGGCGGGCACCGGGGAGCTGTTTTTT CASSESRGAGTGELFF
NA 13 TRBJ2-3 NA TRBV19 TGTGCCAGTAGTCTGGGGAACACAGATACGCAGTATTTT CASSLGNTDTQYF
NA 14 TRBJ1-3 once TRBV6-5 TGTGCCAGCAGTCACCTGGCGGGTGGAAACACCATATATTTT CASSHLAGGNTIYF
NA 14 TRBJ2-7 NA TRBV7-2 TGTGCCAGCAGCTTAGAAGTGGGGACCTACGAGCAGTACTTC CASSLEVGTYEQYF
NA 12 TRBJ2-7 NA TRBV11-2 TGTGCCAGCAGCTCCCAGGGTTACGAGCAGTACTTC CASSSQGYEQYF
NA 15 TRBJ1-5 NA TRBV2 TGTGCCAGCAGTGTACAATCTCTAAGCAATCAGCCCCAGCATTTT CASSVQSLSNQPQHF
NA 10 TRBJ2-5 once TRBV7-9 TGTGCCAGCAGCGGAGGGACCCAGTACTTC CASSGGTQYF
NA 13 TRBJ2-4 NA TRBV19 TGTGCCAGTAGTCCGGACCGGTCCGACATTCAGTACTTC CASSPDRSDIQYF
NA 14 TRBJ2-3 NA TRBV27 TGTGCCAGCAGTTCCCTTTCTAGCACAGATACGCAGTATTTT CASSSLSSTDTQYF
TRBD1 14 TRBJ1-6 NA TRBV5-6 TGTGCCAGCATCGGGACAGCTTATAATTCACCCCTCCACTTT CASIGTAYNSPLHF
NA 12 TRBJ1-1 once TRBV27 TGTGCCAGCCCGACAGGGAACACTGAAGCTTTCTTT CASPTGNTEAFF
NA 15 TRBJ2-2 NA TRBV7-2 TGTGCCAGCAGCTTCTCCAGGGCGAACACCGGGGAGCTGTTTTTT CASSFSRANTGELFF
NA 13 TRBJ1-2 NA TRBV12-3/TRBV12-4 TGTGCCAGCAGTTTGAGGGGTATCTATGGCTACACCTTC CASSLRGIYGYTF
NA 11 TRBJ2-7 few TRBV11-2 TGTGCCAGCAGCGGTCGGTACGAGCAGTACTTC CASSGRYEQYF
NA 15 TRBJ1-2 NA TRBV27 TGTGCCAGCAGTTTATACTTCCAGGGAGGATATGGCTACACCTTC CASSLYFQGGYGYTF
NA 16 TRBJ1-1 NA TRBV5-1 TGCGCCACCGCGAGGGATGTGAACCGACCAGCGACTGAAGCTTTCTTT CATARDVNRPATEAFF
TRBD1 17 TRBJ1-2 NA TRBV27 TGTGCCAGCAGTTTATCGGGTCTTGGGACAGGGGGTAATGGCTACACCTTC CASSLSGLGTGGNGYTF
NA 12 TRBJ1-1 NA TRBV7-6 TGTGCCAGCAGCTTAGTGGGGGCTGAAGCTTTCTTT CASSLVGAEAFF
TRBD1 18 TRBJ1-5 NA TRBV27 TGTGCCAGCAGTTTAATACCCCCGACAGGGGCCTTCGCTCAGCCCCAGCATTTT CASSLIPPTGAFAQPQHF
NA 15 TRBJ2-7 NA TRBV7-9 TGTGCCAGCAGCCAACCGACTAGTGGGGCCTACGAGCAGTACTTC CASSQPTSGAYEQYF
NA 16 TRBJ2-1 NA TRBV5-1 TGCGCCAGCAGCCCCATAGACACGAGCTCCTACAATGAGCAGTTCTTC CASSPIDTSSYNEQFF
TRBD1 15 TRBJ1-1 NA TRBV4-1 TGCGCCAGCAGCCGGACTCAGGGGGCTGGTACTGAAGCTTTCTTT CASSRTQGAGTEAFF
NA 13 TRBJ1-2 NA TRBV7-3 TGTGCCAGCAGCCCGTGGGGAGGGGATGGCTACACCTTC CASSPWGGDGYTF